This T cell receptor (beta chain) derives from a study of tumor-infiltrating lymphocytes in localized non-small cell lung cancer. Germline values: CDR1 SGHDT, CDR2 YYEEEE. The CDR3 extends over 13 amino acids. V gave up 3 bases and J gave up 2 bases, with 8 bases separating them. Clones were read by immunoSEQ multiplex PCR, and TCRdb kept only the in-frame ones, dropping some. The sample holds 4,500 to 6,000 clones, about 70% seen once. Overall study results and limits: Higher tumor T cell infiltration than in uninvolved lung was supported by TCRbeta sequencing. Different pieces of the same tissue went to different assays, confounding technical variation with intratumor heterogeneity. Recurrence-free survival showed no association with tumor T-cell fraction.

A note on this clone: Its antigen is currently unknown.

This TCR came from a human donor with non-small cell lung cancer. The sequencing input was lung tumor tissue. J is TRBJ1-2 and V is TRBV5-6, with D hard to call. DNA for the CDR3: TGTGCCAGCAGCTCCGGTCAGAACTATGGCTACACCTTC. It codes for CASSSGQNYGYTF. Full variable domain (outside the CDR3, taken from reference TRBV5-6 and TRBJ1-2): DAGVTQSPTHLIKTRGQQVTLRCSPKSGHDTVSWYQQALGQGPQFIFQYYEEEERQRGNFPDRFSGHQFPNYSSELNVNALLLGDSALYLCASSSGQNYGYTFGSGTRLTVV.